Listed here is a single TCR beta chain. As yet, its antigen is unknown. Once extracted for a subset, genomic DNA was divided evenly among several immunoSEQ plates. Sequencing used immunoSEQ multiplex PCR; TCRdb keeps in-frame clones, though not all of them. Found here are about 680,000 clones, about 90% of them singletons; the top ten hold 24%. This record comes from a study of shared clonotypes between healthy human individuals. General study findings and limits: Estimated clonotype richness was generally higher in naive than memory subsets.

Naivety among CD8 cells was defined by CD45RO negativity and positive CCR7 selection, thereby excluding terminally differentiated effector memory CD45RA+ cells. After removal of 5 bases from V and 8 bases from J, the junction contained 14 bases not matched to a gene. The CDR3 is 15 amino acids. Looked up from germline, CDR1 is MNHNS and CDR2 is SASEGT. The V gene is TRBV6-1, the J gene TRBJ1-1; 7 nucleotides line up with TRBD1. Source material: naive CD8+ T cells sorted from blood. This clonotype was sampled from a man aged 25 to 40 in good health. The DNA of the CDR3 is TGTGCCAGCAGTAAAGGGGGCCTCTTGCGGTTGGAAGCTTTCTTT. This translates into CASSKGGLLRLEAFF.